The clone carrying this T cell receptor beta chain was observed many times. The CDR3 totals 11 residues. Trimming pared 0 bases from V and 10 bases from J, leaving 4 bases between. Unique molecular identifiers were present on the cDNA, which also gained a universal primer site by template switching. TCRdb re-called the 5' RACE reads with MiXCR, one entry per CDR3 protein. The sample lists under 300,000 distinct CDR3 sequences, around 15% occurring once. The data stem from a study of identical twins. Material for sequencing was memory (CD45RO+) T cells sorted from blood. The TCR was taken from a woman under 30 in good health. V and J are TRBV12-3 or TRBV12-4 and TRBJ2-1, with D uncertain. CDR3 amino acids: CASSLAGEQFF. The CDR3 region has the DNA TGTGCCAGCAGTTTAGCGGGGGAGCAGTTCTTC.